Listed here are 24 T cell receptor beta chains from one sample, sequenced in a study of cytomegalovirus exposure and HLA in healthy donors. Use of 60 Vbeta and 13 Jbeta primers characterized the PCR. Using immunoSEQ multiplex PCR, the repertoire was profiled, and TCRdb retains in-frame clones only, with some absent. In the table there are 95,000 to 150,000 clones, around 76% of which are singletons. Sequenced material: PBMCs. These receptor sequences come from a man aged 55 to 70 in good health and CMV-seropositive.

This sequence joins TRBV19 and TRBJ1-2, with D possibly matching TRBD1 (6 bases). CDR1 and CDR2 from the germline V gene are LNHDA and SQIVND (reference sequence). The CDR3 is made up of 15 amino acids. The V gene lost 4 bases and the J gene lost 4 bases, with 16 bases spanning the gap. The CDR3 sequence is CASSNLPGAGYGYTF. CDR3 in DNA: TGTGCCAGTAGTAACCTCCCAGGGGCGGGCTATGGCTACACCTTC.

This clone is a singleton in its sample. The chain couples TRBV18 to TRBJ1-2, with a tentative D call TRBD1 (6 bases). Per the germline V gene, CDR1 is KGHSH and CDR2 is LQKENI. Trimming pared 3 bases from V and 4 bases from J, leaving 12 bases between. This CDR3 is built from 14 residues. The CDR3 sequence: CASSPVTGPYGYTF. The DNA for the CDR3 is TGTGCCAGCTCACCTGTGACAGGACCCTATGGCTACACCTTC.

CDR3 protein: CASSLSPTGIGTEAFF. As DNA, the CDR3 is TGTGCCAGCAGCTTGTCCCCGACGGGGATAGGCACTGAAGCTTTCTTT. The V and J genes are TRBV5-6 and TRBJ1-1; D remains unclear. With 1 base removed from V and 4 bases from J, the gap between germline ends came to 17 bases. The length of the CDR3 is 16 residues. Germline loops: CDR1 SGHDT, CDR2 YYEEEE.

This clone has just a few counts. The chain recombines TRBV25-1 with TRBJ2-5, with TRBD1 identical over 9 bases. This CDR3 is 15 amino acids long. V shed 7 bases, J shed 5 bases, and the junction held 11 bases outside the gene matches. Germline CDR1 is MGHDK and CDR2 is SYGVNS. The CDR3 DNA reads TGTGCCAGCACCTCCCTGACAGGGGGTTGGGAGACCCAGTACTTC. This translates into CASTSLTGGWETQYF.

The V and J genes are TRBV30 and TRBJ2-7, with 7 bases lining up with TRBD1. CDR3 length equals 16 residues. Germline loops: CDR1 GTSNPN, CDR2 SVGIG (reference sequence). The V gene end was trimmed by 3 bases and the J gene end by 2 bases; junction bases not matched to a gene: 13. The CDR3 spells CAWRGASTGRAYEQYF. CDR3 DNA sequence: TGTGCCTGGAGAGGAGCTTCGACAGGGAGAGCCTACGAGCAGTACTTC.

The rearrangement joins TRBV19 to TRBJ1-5, with D possibly matching TRBD1 (5 bases). Per the germline V gene, CDR1 is LNHDA and CDR2 is SQIVND (reference sequence). Trimming cost V 3 bases and J 5 bases, with 14 bases left between them. This CDR3 is built from 15 residues. CDR3 sequence: CASSMGEGVYQPQHF. The CDR3 DNA sequence: TGTGCCAGTAGTATGGGGGAGGGTGTGTATCAGCCCCAGCATTTT.

The chain combines TRBV7-6 with TRBJ1-1, with a possible D match to TRBD1 (5 bases). V was pared by 0 bases and J by 3 bases, with 8 bases between. This CDR3 has 14 amino acids. Per germline, CDR1 SGHVS and CDR2 FNYEAQ. This CDR3 reads CASSLAGVYTEAFF. DNA of the CDR3: TGTGCCAGCAGCTTAGCAGGGGTGTACACTGAAGCTTTCTTT.

J is TRBJ2-1 and V is TRBV5-4; 8 nucleotides match TRBD2. V trimming: 0 bases; J trimming: 7 bases; junction bases outside the gene matches: 12. Germline lookup yields CDR1 SGHNT and CDR2 YYREEE (reference sequence). CDR3 length: 17 residues. CDR3 sequence: CASSLGQTSDGGNEQFF. DNA for the CDR3: TGTGCCAGCAGCTTGGGACAGACTAGCGATGGGGGGAATGAGCAGTTCTTC.

This chain joins TRBV6-1 and TRBJ1-5; TRBD1 matches at 9 bases. The V and J ends lost 4 bases and 6 bases, in that order; junction bases with no gene match: 7. This CDR3 is built from 15 residues. CDR1 MNHNS and CDR2 SASEGT come from the germline V gene. DNA of the CDR3: TGTGCCAGCAGTGCGGCCGGGACAGGGAGTCAGCCCCAGCATTTT. Translation gives CASSAAGTGSQPQHF.

The chain carries TRBV9 and TRBJ2-2, with TRBD2 identical over 14 bases. The germline gives CDR1 SGDLS, CDR2 YYNGEE. V dropped 2 bases and J dropped 4; count of bases not matched to a gene: 7. The CDR3 has 18 residues. Written as DNA, the CDR3 is TGTGCCAGCAGCGTGGTTGGGACTAGCGGGAGAGCCACCGGGGAGCTGTTTTTT. It translates to CASSVVGTSGRATGELFF.

CDR3 in amino acids: CASSQAGIGAYEQYF. The CDR3 region has the DNA TGTGCCAGCAGCCAAGCAGGGATAGGTGCCTACGAGCAGTACTTC. The genes are TRBV14 and TRBJ2-7; weak D call: TRBD1 (5 bases). The germline V gene encodes CDR1 SGHDN and CDR2 FVKESK. V was shortened by 1 base and J by 2 bases, with 12 bases between the two germline ends. CDR3 size: 15 residues.

The chain couples TRBV27 to TRBJ2-7; 7 positions agree with TRBD1. The CDR3 extends over 13 amino acids. Germline loops: CDR1 MNHEY, CDR2 SMNVEV (reference sequence). Trimming cost V 6 bases and J 3 bases; bases outside gene matches: 5. As DNA, the CDR3 is TGTGCCAGCAGGGGGACAGCCTACTACGAGCAGTACTTC. It encodes CASRGTAYYEQYF.

The chain carries TRBV11-2 and TRBJ1-2; tentative D call: TRBD1 (5 bases). The CDR3 sequence is 14 residues long. The germline gives CDR1 SGHAT, CDR2 FQNNGV. V lost 6 bases to trimming and J lost 6 bases, with 17 bases between them. As DNA, the CDR3 is TGTGCCAGCAGAAGCCTCCAGGGTTTTAATGGCTACACCTTC. As protein: CASRSLQGFNGYTF.

The chain links TRBV7-9 to TRBJ2-7, with D possibly TRBD2 on 6 matching bases. The germline V gene encodes CDR1 SEHNR and CDR2 FQNEAQ (reference sequence). This CDR3 region has 19 residues. V lost 5 bases and J lost 1, with 27 bases in between. CDR3 protein: CASSHARLVWCRRSYEQYF. CDR3 bases: TGTGCCAGCAGCCATGCGAGACTAGTGTGGTGCCGCCGTTCCTACGAGCAGTACTTC. Full variable domain (remainder filled in from reference TRBV7-9 and TRBJ2-7): DTGVSQNPRHKITKRGQNVTFRCDPISEHNRLYWYRQTLGQGPEFLTYFQNEAQLEKSRLLSDRFSAERPKGSFSTLEIQRTEQGDSAMYLCASSHARLVWCRRSYEQYFGPGTRLTVT.

This clone was counted a few times. This chain links TRBV10-3 with TRBJ2-7, with a tentative D call TRBD1 (7 bases). Germline V gene lookup returns CDR1 ENHRY and CDR2 SYGVKD. The CDR3 contains 13 residues. V was clipped by 6 bases and J by 5 bases, with 14 bases between them. Written as DNA, the CDR3 is TGTGCCATCAGGGAGGGACAGAACGACGAGCAGTACTTC. It translates to CAIREGQNDEQYF.

The J gene is TRBJ2-7, the V gene TRBV19; possibly TRBD1 for D (5 bases). CDR1 and CDR2 from the germline V gene are LNHDA and SQIVND (reference sequence). With 4 bases removed from V and 6 bases from J, the gap between germline ends came to 19 bases. The CDR3 covers 15 residues. The CDR3 DNA is TGTGCCAGTAGTACTTCTATGGGCAGGGCGTCCGAGCAGTACTTC. It encodes CASSTSMGRASEQYF.

The V call is TRBV9, the J call TRBJ1-3, with D perhaps TRBD1 (5 bases). Deletions cut 4 bases from V and 0 bases from J, with 20 bases between. Germline V gene data show CDR1 as SGDLS and CDR2 as YYNGEE. CDR3 size: 18 residues. The CDR3 sequence is CASSPHPRNGASGNTIYF. The DNA of the CDR3 is TGTGCCAGCAGCCCTCACCCCAGGAATGGGGCCTCTGGAAACACCATATATTTT.

V usage is TRBV21-1 and J usage is TRBJ1-2. TRBV21-1 is marked as a pseudogene. The CDR3 consists of 15 residues. The DNA for the CDR3 is TGTGCCAGCAGCAAAGGGCGGGGGGGGCGAGGTGGCTACACCTTC. The encoded protein is CASSKGRGGRGGYTF.

This chain uses TRBV28 with TRBJ1-2; D is possibly TRBD1 (5 bases). V was pared by 5 bases and J by 6 bases, with 13 bases between. Germline CDR1 MDHEN, CDR2 SYDVKM. This CDR3 contains 13 residues. CDR3 nucleotides: TGTGCCAGCAGTACCCAGGGATGGGATGGCTACACCTTC. The encoded protein is CASSTQGWDGYTF.

V and J are TRBV4-1 and TRBJ2-2; 8 bases are a match to TRBD2. CDR1 MGHRA and CDR2 YSYEKL come from the germline V gene. The CDR3 totals 18 residues. V lost 0 bases and J lost 1; bases outside the gene matches: 7. CDR3 residues: CASSQDTGLAGNTGELFF. The CDR3 DNA reads TGCGCCAGCAGCCAAGATACCGGGCTAGCGGGGAACACCGGGGAGCTGTTTTTT.

V is TRBV19 and J is TRBJ2-1; TRBD1 matches 7 bases. Germline trimming cut 8 bases from V and 3 bases from J; bases unmatched to any gene: 10. Germline V lookup: CDR1 LNHDA, CDR2 SQIVND (reference sequence). The CDR3 has 15 amino acids. CDR3 nucleotide sequence: TGTGCCAGTGGGATCGAGGGGGCTGTCTACAATGAGCAGTTCTTC. This gives the protein CASGIEGAVYNEQFF.

The chain links TRBV4-1 to TRBJ2-5, with TRBD2 matching 7 bases. Germline V gene lookup returns CDR1 MGHRA and CDR2 YSYEKL. The V and J ends lost 1 base and 10 bases, in that order; junction bases with no gene match: 6. The CDR3 spans 13 residues. CDR3 coding DNA: TGCGCCAGCAGCCAAGCGGCGGGGGTCGGCCAGTACTTC. Its protein product is CASSQAAGVGQYF.

V gene TRBV27 combines with J gene TRBJ2-7; 7 positions match TRBD2. The V gene end was trimmed by 3 bases and the J gene end by 2 bases; junction bases not matched to a gene: 10. CDR1 and CDR2 from the germline V gene are MNHEY and SMNVEV (reference sequence). This CDR3 is built from 16 residues. This chain's CDR3 is CASSLTLAESPYEQYF. The DNA for the CDR3 is TGTGCCAGCAGTTTGACCCTAGCGGAGTCCCCCTACGAGCAGTACTTC.

This clone was recorded once. The chain couples TRBV5-8 to TRBJ2-7, with D perhaps TRBD2 (7 bases). The CDR3 has 13 residues. Trimming shortened V by 6 bases and J by 0 bases, and 10 bases separated the two germline ends. CDR1 is SGHTS and CDR2 is YDEGEE in the germline V gene. This chain's CDR3 is CASKGGFSYEQYF. The CDR3 DNA sequence: TGTGCCAGCAAGGGGGGGTTCTCCTACGAGCAGTACTTC.